Below are 29 T cell receptor beta chains sequenced from a single sample in a study of spatial heterogeneity in lung cancer. TCRdb recomputed calls from the 5' RACE reads with MiXCR, one row per CDR3 protein. The top ten hold 20% to 25% of the sample, which has tens of thousands of distinct CDR3 sequences, 8% to 10% seen once. The time point was: blood at routine non-recurrence follow-up after resection. This sample comprised PBMCs, obtained at follow-up. The receptors shown here come from a male donor with early-stage non-small cell lung cancer.

The table lists this clonotype with many counts. This chain uses TRBV4-1 with TRBJ1-1; no reliable D call. Germline V CDR1 and CDR2: MGHRA, YSYEKL. V was clipped by 1 base and J by 5 bases, with 8 bases between them. The CDR3 extends over 13 amino acids. The CDR3 protein is CASSQVPGTEAFF. CDR3 nucleotide sequence: TGCGCCAGCAGCCAAGTCCCGGGGACTGAAGCTTTCTTT.

Only a few counts were recorded for this clonotype. This sequence joins TRBV6-1 and TRBJ1-1; D might be TRBD1 (6 bases). This CDR3 region has 12 residues. The germline V gene has CDR1 MNHNS and CDR2 SASEGT. The germline V and J ends were trimmed by 8 bases and 6 bases, with 13 bases remaining between them. The CDR3: CASLQGWAEAFF. DNA for the CDR3: TGTGCCAGCTTACAGGGTTGGGCTGAAGCTTTCTTT.

Many counts were recorded for this clonotype. The chain recombines TRBV4-2 with TRBJ1-1; 9 bases match TRBD1. The ends lost 5 bases at V and 1 base at J; junction bases unmatched: 5. The CDR3 length is 15 residues. The germline V gene has CDR1 LGHNA and CDR2 YNFKEQ. The CDR3 DNA reads TGTGCCAGCAGCATCCGGGACAGGGCGAACACTGAAGCTTTCTTT. Translation: CASSIRDRANTEAFF.

This clonotype was observed at least ten times. CDR3: CSARAGSYEQYF. DNA of the CDR3: TGCAGTGCTAGAGCGGGCAGCTACGAGCAGTACTTC. The V call is TRBV20-1, the J call TRBJ2-7, with unresolved D. Looked up from germline, CDR1 is DFQATT and CDR2 is SNEGSKA (reference sequence). Trimming removed 1 base from V and 3 bases from J, with 7 bases in between. The CDR3 runs to 12 residues.

This chain joins TRBV6-5 and TRBJ2-1; TRBD1 agrees at 10 bases. J lost 6 bases, V lost 2 bases, and 4 bases had no gene match. The germline gives CDR1 MNHEY, CDR2 SVGAGI. The CDR3 length is 15 residues. CDR3 bases: TGTGCCAGCAGTTACAAGTGGACAGGGGGCAATGAGCAGTTCTTC. Protein sequence: CASSYKWTGGNEQFF.

This clonotype was counted only a few times. The chain has TRBV5-4 and TRBJ2-3; 7 nucleotides line up with TRBD2. The CDR3 sequence is 16 residues long. The V gene end was trimmed by 4 bases and the J gene end by 3 bases; junction bases not matched to a gene: 11. Germline loops: CDR1 SGHNT, CDR2 YYREEE (reference sequence). CDR3 region: CASSRPGAGVTDTQYF. Written as DNA, the CDR3 is TGTGCCAGCAGCCGGCCCGGGGCGGGGGTAACAGATACGCAGTATTTT.

This clonotype was counted at least ten times. This chain connects TRBV29-1 to TRBJ2-5; D not certain. In germline, CDR1 is SQVTM, CDR2 ANQGSEA. Trimming cost V 4 bases and J 3 bases, with 9 bases left between them. The CDR3 runs to 12 residues. CDR3 sequence (DNA): TGCAGCGTTGGCAGCGATAAAGAGACCCAGTACTTC. As protein: CSVGSDKETQYF. The whole variable domain, filled in from reference TRBV29-1 and TRBJ2-5, reads SAVISQKPSRDICQRGTSLTIQCQVDSQVTMMFWYRQQPGQSLTLIATANQGSEATYESGFVIDKFPISRPNLTFSTLTVSNMSPEDSSIYLCSVGSDKETQYFGPGTRLLVL.

This clonotype was detected ten times or more. The rearrangement joins TRBV6-5 to TRBJ2-3; 10 bases align to TRBD2. Per the germline V gene, CDR1 is MNHEY and CDR2 is SVGAGI. The length of the CDR3 is 19 residues. J lost 0 bases, V lost 2 bases, and 11 bases had no gene match. In DNA form, the CDR3 reads TGTGCCAGCAGTTACACACTAGCGGGGACGTCTGATAGCACAGATACGCAGTATTTT. Amino acid sequence: CASSYTLAGTSDSTDTQYF.

The table lists this clonotype with many counts. J is TRBJ1-2 and V is TRBV29-1, with 11 bases aligning to TRBD1. The germline gives CDR1 SQVTM, CDR2 ANQGSEA. This CDR3 comprises 13 residues. The J segment lost 8 bases and the V segment lost 6 bases, leaving 8 bases of the junction unmatched. CDR3 region: CSVQDRGRGGYTF. Written as DNA, the CDR3 is TGCAGCGTACAGGACAGGGGGCGAGGAGGCTACACCTTC. Drawing the rest from reference TRBV29-1 and TRBJ1-2, the complete variable domain is SAVISQKPSRDICQRGTSLTIQCQVDSQVTMMFWYRQQPGQSLTLIATANQGSEATYESGFVIDKFPISRPNLTFSTLTVSNMSPEDSSIYLCSVQDRGRGGYTFGSGTRLTVV.

The rearrangement links TRBV10-1 to TRBJ1-1; tentatively, D is TRBD1 (5 bases). CDR3 length: 17 residues. Germline CDR1 and CDR2: WNHNN and SYGVQD (reference sequence). With 5 bases removed from V and 1 base from J, the gap between germline ends came to 20 bases. The CDR3 is CASSPGTEVSPNTEAFF. The CDR3 DNA sequence: TGCGCCAGCAGTCCCGGGACGGAGGTCTCCCCGAACACTGAAGCTTTCTTT.

The chain combines TRBV18 with TRBJ2-7, with D possibly being TRBD1 (6 bases). Between the trimmed V and J ends, which lost 6 bases and 3 bases, there was a span of 12 bases. The CDR3 covers 13 residues. Per germline, CDR1 KGHSH and CDR2 LQKENI. This chain's CDR3 is CASSPGHHYEQYF. CDR3 in DNA: TGTGCCAGCTCCCCGGGACACCACTACGAGCAGTACTTC.

This clonotype occurred many times. The genes are TRBV4-3 and TRBJ1-2; tentatively, D is TRBD1 (6 bases). Trimming cost V 1 base and J 2 bases, with 11 bases left between them. Germline loops: CDR1 LGHNA, CDR2 YSLEER. CDR3 size: 15 residues. CDR3 sequence: CASSQARGANYGYTF. The CDR3 nucleotides read TGCGCCAGCAGCCAAGCGAGGGGGGCGAACTATGGCTACACCTTC.

Relative to its sample, this clonotype is medium-sized. The junction does not match germline at one end; this may be a read error. V gene TRBV10-1 combines with J gene TRBJ2-2; D not resolved. The CDR3 covers 15 residues. From germline, CDR1 is WNHNN and CDR2 SYGVQD (reference sequence). CDR3 coding DNA: TGCGCCAGCAGCATAGTTGCCGCGAACGCCGGGGAGCTGTTTTTT. Amino acid sequence: CASSIVAANAGELFF.

The table lists this clonotype with many counts. V is TRBV5-1 and J is TRBJ2-7, with D unresolved. CDR3 length: 15 amino acids. Trimming took 4 bases from V and 1 from J, leaving 15 bases between them. CDR1 is SGHRS, CDR2 YFSETQ, per germline. The CDR3 spells CASSLTWGTSYEQYF. Here the CDR3 DNA reads TGCGCCAGCAGCCTGACCTGGGGAACTTCCTACGAGCAGTACTTC. The full variable domain, in which reference TRBV5-1 and TRBJ2-7 provide the parts outside the CDR3, is KAGVTQTPRYLIKTRGQQVTLSCSPISGHRSVSWYQQTPGQGLQFLFEYFSETQRNKGNFPGRFSGRQFSNSRSEMNVSTLELGDSALYLCASSLTWGTSYEQYFGPGTRLTVT.

The count of this clonotype is one. V and J are TRBV7-9 and TRBJ2-6; 7 bases align to TRBD1. The CDR3 spans 17 residues. V shed 0 bases and J 4 bases; nucleotides not matched to a gene: 6. The germline V gene has CDR1 SEHNR and CDR2 FQNEAQ (reference sequence). CDR3 in amino acids: CASSLAPRGRGANVLTF. The CDR3, as DNA: TGTGCCAGCAGCTTAGCGCCAAGGGGGCGAGGGGCCAACGTCCTGACTTTC.

This clonotype was detected ten times or more. The chain carries TRBV27 and TRBJ2-6; D is undetermined. CDR1 and CDR2 from the germline V gene are MNHEY and SMNVEV (reference sequence). The V and J ends lost 8 bases and 4 bases respectively, with 6 bases between them. CDR3 length: 12 amino acids. The chain's CDR3 is CASSSGANVLTF. CDR3 nucleotide sequence: TGTGCCAGCTCTTCCGGGGCCAACGTCCTGACTTTC.

This clonotype was observed at least ten times. The V gene is TRBV29-1, the J gene TRBJ2-3; 13 bases agree with TRBD2. CDR3 length equals 15 residues. Germline V gives CDR1 SQVTM, CDR2 ANQGSEA. V trimming: 1 base; J trimming: 3 bases; junction bases outside the gene matches: 1. The CDR3 is CSVEGGLAGTDTQYF. CDR3 nucleotides: TGCAGCGTTGAAGGGGGACTAGCGGGGACAGATACGCAGTATTTT.

This clonotype was counted between two and nine times. The chain couples TRBV4-3 to TRBJ2-3; 9 positions agree with TRBD1. The ends lost 3 bases at V and 7 bases at J; junction bases unmatched: 2. This CDR3 is built from 13 residues. Germline CDR1 reads LGHNA; CDR2 reads YSLEER. The CDR3 nucleotides read TGCGCCAGCAGCCAGGACAGGGGATATACGCAGTATTTT. Encoded protein: CASSQDRGYTQYF.

This clonotype was counted only a few times. The V and J genes are TRBV20-1 and TRBJ1-1; maybe TRBD1 (5 bases). Trimming left V 3 bases short and J 4 bases short, with 18 bases between. CDR3 length: 15 amino acids. Germline values: CDR1 DFQATT, CDR2 SNEGSKA (reference sequence). The CDR3 loop is CSASRGRRGVTEAFF. In nucleotides, the CDR3 is TGCAGTGCTAGTCGGGGTCGGAGGGGAGTCACTGAAGCTTTCTTT.

V is TRBV6-5 and J is TRBJ1-1; D gene unclear. Germline CDR1 is MNHEY and CDR2 is SVGAGI. CDR3 length: 13 residues. Trimming removed 6 bases from V and 5 bases from J, with 13 bases in between. The CDR3 sequence is CASSPVDGTEAFF. The CDR3 region has the DNA TGTGCCAGCAGCCCCGTCGATGGAACTGAAGCTTTCTTT.

A word on this clonotype: Lacking the conserved final phenylalanine or tryptophan, this CDR3 likely reflects a read error. The chain is built from TRBV6-2 or TRBV6-3 and TRBJ2-7, with a weak D call TRBD1 (6 bases). Germline loops: CDR1 MNHEY, CDR2 SVGEGT. This CDR3 is 14 amino acids long. The germline V and J ends were trimmed by 6 bases and 4 bases, with 16 bases remaining between them. The CDR3 reads CASRNLQGIYEQYS. In DNA form, the CDR3 reads TGTGCCAGCAGAAACCTCCAGGGGATATACGAGCAGTACTCC.

The chain is built from TRBV6-6 and TRBJ1-4; D is unresolved. The germline V gene encodes CDR1 MNHNY and CDR2 SVGAGI (reference sequence). The CDR3 is 14 residues long. The V end was cut by 6 bases, the J end by 8 bases, with 16 bases between. The CDR3 here is CASSPAGGAEKLFF. For the CDR3, the DNA is TGTGCCAGCAGCCCCGCAGGAGGCGCGGAAAAACTGTTTTTT.

This clonotype has at least ten counts. The rearrangement uses TRBV20-1 and TRBJ2-7; TRBD1 agrees at 8 bases. J was trimmed by 5 bases and V by 3 bases; bases with no gene match: 9. This CDR3 is built from 14 residues. The germline V gene has CDR1 DFQATT and CDR2 SNEGSKA (reference sequence). The CDR3 nucleotides read TGCAGTGCTAGGGGTCGCAGGGGGCCAGACGAGCAGTACTTC. Its protein product is CSARGRRGPDEQYF.

This clonotype turned up a few times. The chain couples TRBV9 to TRBJ2-3; D call uncertain. Trimming pared 0 bases from V and 0 bases from J, leaving 5 bases between. The CDR3 is 14 residues long. Germline CDR1 reads SGDLS; CDR2 reads YYNGEE. DNA for the CDR3: TGTGCCAGCAGCGTAGAATCTAGCACAGATACGCAGTATTTT. This gives the protein CASSVESSTDTQYF.

In DNA, the CDR3 is TGTGCCAGCAGTTGGCAGGGAGGCGTCCAGCATTTT. Encoded protein: CASSWQGGVQHF. The chain carries TRBV27 and TRBJ1-5, with a possible D match to TRBD1 (5 bases). The V end was cut by 4 bases, the J end by 12 bases, with 13 bases between. The CDR3 sequence is 12 residues long. Germline V gene lookup returns CDR1 MNHEY and CDR2 SMNVEV (reference sequence).

This clonotype was recorded many times. The chain uses TRBV21-1 and TRBJ1-5; the table assigns TRBD1, which was not confirmed against the DNA. TRBV21-1 is shown as a pseudogene. This CDR3 contains 14 residues. For the CDR3, the DNA is TGTGCCAGCAGCAAAGGGCCGGGAAATCAGCCCCAGCATTTT. It encodes CASSKGPGNQPQHF.

The rearrangement links TRBV6-5 to TRBJ2-5; 8 nucleotides align to TRBD2. J gave up 6 bases and V 0 bases, and 9 bases lay outside the gene matches. The length of the CDR3 is 16 residues. Germline CDR1 is MNHEY and CDR2 is SVGAGI. DNA of the CDR3: TGTGCCAGCAGTTACTCCGTGGGACTAGGCGTACAGACCCAGTACTTC. The encoded protein is CASSYSVGLGVQTQYF.

This clonotype occurred many times. The chain employs TRBV18 and TRBJ1-1; weak D call: TRBD1 (6 bases). Trimming took 2 bases from V and 5 from J, leaving 9 bases between them. CDR1 and CDR2 from the germline V gene are KGHSH and LQKENI. The CDR3 totals 13 residues. The CDR3 loop reads CASSPGGLTEAFF. CDR3 sequence (DNA): TGTGCCAGCTCACCAGGGGGCTTAACTGAAGCTTTCTTT.

This chain links TRBV20-1 with TRBJ2-7; tentative D call: TRBD1 (5 bases). The V end was cut by 2 bases, the J end by 3 bases, with 20 bases between. This CDR3 is 16 amino acids long. Per germline, CDR1 DFQATT and CDR2 SNEGSKA (reference sequence). The CDR3 protein is CSARPTIDRILYEQYF. The CDR3, as DNA: TGCAGTGCTAGACCTACTATCGACAGAATTCTCTACGAGCAGTACTTC.